These 4 T cell receptor beta chains share one sample of origin, sequenced in a study of T-cell reconstitution after alpha-beta-depleted transplantation in children. As it was prepared, the TCRbeta library received unique molecular identifiers. A single record per CDR3 protein comes from TCRdb applying MiXCR to the PCR reads. The sample carries 800,000 to 1,000,000 distinct CDR3 sequences, about 29% recorded once. The source was PBMCs, mostly from graft donor cells, collected 360 days after TCRalphabeta/CD19-depleted stem cell transplant. The receptors were gathered from a boy younger than two who had a stem cell transplant for SCID, so the T cells may come from the graft donor.

The V gene is TRBV9, the J gene TRBJ1-2; TRBD1 agrees at 8 bases. The ends lost 3 bases at V and 4 bases at J; junction bases unmatched: 5. The germline V gene has CDR1 SGDLS and CDR2 YYNGEE. This CDR3 is 14 amino acids long. CDR3 sequence (DNA): TGTGCCAGCAGCGGGTCCGACAGGGGCTATGGCTACACCTTC. Amino acids: CASSGSDRGYGYTF.

This clonotype showed up just once. The chain employs TRBV5-1 and TRBJ2-4; 9 nucleotides agree with TRBD1. Per germline, CDR1 SGHRS and CDR2 YFSETQ. The CDR3 has 14 amino acids. V lost 3 bases to trimming and J lost 3 bases; unmatched junction nucleotides: 1. This chain's CDR3 is CASSWTGDKNIQYF. The CDR3 nucleotides read TGCGCCAGCAGCTGGACAGGGGACAAAAACATTCAGTACTTC.

This clonotype was observed a few times. This rearrangement joins TRBV4-1 to TRBJ2-7; 9 nucleotides line up with TRBD1. Looked up from germline, CDR1 is MGHRA and CDR2 is YSYEKL. The CDR3 consists of 15 residues. Trimming at V came to 5 bases and at J to 2 bases, leaving 7 bases not matched to a gene. In DNA, the CDR3 is TGCGCCAGCAGCTACGAAGGGACAGGGACCTACGAGCAGTACTTC. Its translation is CASSYEGTGTYEQYF.

This clonotype was detected a few times. The chain is built from TRBV7-2 and TRBJ1-2; 7 bases map to TRBD1. Trimming took 2 bases from V and 4 from J; bases not matched to a gene: 7. Germline V CDR1 and CDR2: SGHTA, FQGNSA. The CDR3 totals 15 residues. CDR3 nucleotides: TGTGCCAGCAGCTTACGTGACGGACAGGTCTATGGCTACACCTTC. Its translation: CASSLRDGQVYGYTF.